Following are 13 T cell receptor beta chains from one sample sequenced in a study of shared clonotypes between healthy human individuals. Some clones are missing from TCRdb's copy, which holds only in-frame ones; the method was immunoSEQ multiplex PCR. This sample has nearly 1,000,000 clones; over 75% occur once, and the top ten carry roughly 1.5%. The sequenced sample was memory CD4+ T cells sorted from blood. Subset meaning: CD45RA-negative fraction. The receptors originated from a man aged 18 to 29 in good health.

The table lists this clone with a few counts. The chain links TRBV25-1 to TRBJ1-4, with 8 bases aligning to TRBD1. V lost 7 bases to trimming and J lost 1 base; unmatched junction nucleotides: 5. There are 15 residues in the CDR3. Germline CDR1 is MGHDK and CDR2 is SYGVNS. The CDR3 reads CASNGQGQTNEKLFF. CDR3 DNA sequence: TGTGCCAGCAATGGACAGGGACAAACTAATGAAAAACTGTTTTTT.

The V gene is TRBV5-8, the J gene TRBJ2-3; D gene unclear. Germline V gene lookup returns CDR1 SGHTS and CDR2 YDEGEE. CDR3 length: 14 amino acids. V was shortened by 0 bases and J by 2 bases, with 7 bases between the two germline ends. CDR3: CASSLAFYTDTQYF. CDR3 coding DNA: TGTGCCAGCAGCTTGGCTTTTTACACAGATACGCAGTATTTT.

Written as DNA, the CDR3 is TGTGCCAGCAGCTTAGCAACAGGACAGGGTAGCAATGAGCAGTTCTTC. It translates to CASSLATGQGSNEQFF. The rearrangement links TRBV7-2 to TRBJ2-1; 8 bases are a match to TRBD1. The germline V gene encodes CDR1 SGHTA and CDR2 FQGNSA. The CDR3 runs to 16 residues. Losses at the gene ends were 0 bases for V and 6 bases for J; bases not matched to a gene: 7. The full variable domain, rest sourced from reference TRBV7-2 and TRBJ2-1, is GAGVSQSPSNKVTEKGKDVELRCDPISGHTALYWYRQSLGQGLEFLIYFQGNSAPDKSGLPSDRFSAERTGGSVSTLTIQRTQQEDSAVYLCASSLATGQGSNEQFFGPGTRLTVL.

V is TRBV19 and J is TRBJ1-1; TRBD1 is a possible D gene (5 bases). Trimming removed 7 bases at V and 0 bases at J, with 15 bases between. The CDR3 spans 15 residues. Germline values: CDR1 LNHDA, CDR2 SQIVND (reference sequence). The CDR3 is CASTPLGLLNTEAFF. In DNA form, the CDR3 reads TGTGCCAGTACTCCCTTGGGACTCCTGAACACTGAAGCTTTCTTT.

The chain carries TRBV30 and TRBJ1-3; D is unresolved. Trimming took 2 bases from V and 2 from J, leaving 7 bases between them. The germline V gene has CDR1 GTSNPN and CDR2 SVGIG (reference sequence). This CDR3 has 13 residues. DNA of the CDR3: TGTGCCTGGAGTCCTGTCCCTGGAAACACCATATATTTT. This codes for CAWSPVPGNTIYF.

The chain couples TRBV10-1 to TRBJ1-1; D uncertain. Germline V lookup: CDR1 WNHNN, CDR2 SYGVQD (reference sequence). The length of the CDR3 is 13 residues. Trimming stripped 0 bases from V and 5 bases from J, with 7 bases between. CDR3: CASSESPRTEAFF. CDR3 nucleotides: TGCGCCAGCAGTGAGTCCCCGAGGACTGAAGCTTTCTTT.

Concerning this clone itself: An end of the junction does not agree with germline; a read error may underlie this. The V gene is TRBV7-7, the J gene TRBJ2-5; D possibly corresponds to TRBD1 (7 bases). Germline lookup yields CDR1 SSHAT and CDR2 FNYEAQ (reference sequence). The CDR3 is 15 residues long. CDR3 sequence reads: CASSFGGGGEETQYF. Here the CDR3 DNA reads TGTGCTAGCAGCTTTGGAGGGGGCGGAGAGGAGACCCAGTACTTC.

This chain joins TRBV18 and TRBJ2-5, with D perhaps TRBD2 (5 bases). The CDR3 contains 12 residues. V was shortened by 7 bases and J by 5 bases, with 11 bases between the two germline ends. The germline gives CDR1 KGHSH, CDR2 LQKENI. The CDR3 nucleotides read TGTGCCAGCTTCGAGGGATCGGAGACCCAGTACTTC. Translating it yields CASFEGSETQYF.

This chain joins TRBV12-2 and TRBJ2-7; the table's D call, TRBD1, was not checked against the DNA. TRBV12-2 is a pseudogene. The CDR3 runs to 13 residues. CDR3 sequence reads: CASRLNRTYEQYF. The CDR3 nucleotides are TGTGCAAGTCGCCTTAACAGGACCTACGAGCAGTACTTC.

The J gene is TRBJ2-7, the V gene TRBV29-1; TRBD2 agrees at 14 bases. CDR1 SQVTM and CDR2 ANQGSEA come from the germline V gene. Trimming at V came to 5 bases and at J to 3 bases, leaving 18 bases not matched to a gene. The CDR3 extends over 19 amino acids. The CDR3 region has the DNA TGCAGCGTTTTAGGGGTGGCCGGGACTAGCGGGAGTAGGGTCTACGAGCAGTACTTC. As protein: CSVLGVAGTSGSRVYEQYF.

The rearrangement uses TRBV5-6 and TRBJ1-2; 10 bases map to TRBD1. The trim removed 4 bases at V and 4 bases at J, leaving 10 bases unmatched. Germline V lookup: CDR1 SGHDT, CDR2 YYEEEE. CDR3 length: 16 amino acids. The chain's CDR3 is CASSTVPDRGTYGYTF. CDR3 coding DNA: TGTGCCAGCAGCACGGTCCCGGACAGGGGGACCTATGGCTACACCTTC.

The chain has TRBV30 and TRBJ2-1; D gene unclear. The length of the CDR3 is 14 residues. Germline V lookup: CDR1 GTSNPN, CDR2 SVGIG (reference sequence). V lost 7 bases, J lost 2 bases, and 15 bases lay in between. The CDR3 nucleotides read TGTGCCTTAGTAAGGACCGCAACCTACAATGAGCAGTTCTTC. This encodes CALVRTATYNEQFF.

Turning to this clone: This specimen includes other DNA sequences encoding the same CDR3. V is TRBV10-3 and J is TRBJ1-2, with TRBD1 as a possible D gene (6 bases). V was cut by 10 bases and J by 5 bases, with 14 bases left in between. Germline-derived CDR1 and CDR2 are ENHRY and SYGVKD. The CDR3 length is 12 residues. Here the CDR3 reads CATMTGLYGYTF. CDR3 DNA sequence: TGTGCCACTATGACAGGACTTTATGGCTACACCTTC.